These 4 T cell receptor beta chains share one sample of origin, sequenced in a study of CD8 T cells in Susac syndrome. Random hexamers were used to reverse transcribe an amount of roughly 0.5 to 1 ug RNA. A single record per CDR3 protein comes from TCRdb applying MiXCR to the immunoSEQ multiplex PCR reads. This table has 150,000 to 180,000 distinct CDR3 sequences, 85% to 95% appearing once. Sequenced sample: CD4+ T cells from PBMCs. Source of these receptors: a human donor with Susac syndrome.

The genes are TRBV19 and TRBJ2-1, with 13 nucleotides matching TRBD2. The CDR3 is made up of 15 amino acids. CDR1 is LNHDA and CDR2 is SQIVND in the germline V gene (reference sequence). Trimming at V came to 4 bases and at J to 6 bases, leaving 3 bases not matched to a gene. CDR3 loop: CASSRGTSGVNEQFF. CDR3 DNA sequence: TGTGCCAGTAGTAGAGGGACTAGCGGGGTCAATGAGCAGTTCTTC.

The chain carries TRBV7-9 and TRBJ1-2; the match to TRBD1 covers 7 bases. Germline V lookup: CDR1 SEHNR, CDR2 FQNEAQ (reference sequence). The V and J ends lost 5 bases and 0 bases, in that order; junction bases with no gene match: 3. The CDR3 is made up of 14 amino acids. As DNA, the CDR3 is TGTGCCAGCAGCCAGGGGGAATCTAACTATGGCTACACCTTC. This translates into CASSQGESNYGYTF.

The J gene is TRBJ2-7, the V gene TRBV7-9, with a tentative D call TRBD1 (5 bases). V dropped 4 bases and J dropped 7 bases, with 11 bases sitting between them. Germline-derived CDR1 and CDR2 are SEHNR and FQNEAQ (reference sequence). There are 12 residues in the CDR3. For the CDR3, the DNA is TGTGCCAGCAGCTGGGGCCGGTCGGAGCAGTACTTC. Its translation: CASSWGRSEQYF.

The chain combines TRBV5-4 with TRBJ2-3; tentative D call: TRBD2 (5 bases). From germline, CDR1 is SGHNT and CDR2 YYREEE (reference sequence). The CDR3 covers 15 residues. The V and J ends lost 4 bases and 2 bases respectively, with 14 bases between them. The CDR3 is CASSRDWAATDTQYF. The CDR3 region has the DNA TGTGCCAGCAGCCGGGATTGGGCTGCCACAGATACGCAGTATTTT.